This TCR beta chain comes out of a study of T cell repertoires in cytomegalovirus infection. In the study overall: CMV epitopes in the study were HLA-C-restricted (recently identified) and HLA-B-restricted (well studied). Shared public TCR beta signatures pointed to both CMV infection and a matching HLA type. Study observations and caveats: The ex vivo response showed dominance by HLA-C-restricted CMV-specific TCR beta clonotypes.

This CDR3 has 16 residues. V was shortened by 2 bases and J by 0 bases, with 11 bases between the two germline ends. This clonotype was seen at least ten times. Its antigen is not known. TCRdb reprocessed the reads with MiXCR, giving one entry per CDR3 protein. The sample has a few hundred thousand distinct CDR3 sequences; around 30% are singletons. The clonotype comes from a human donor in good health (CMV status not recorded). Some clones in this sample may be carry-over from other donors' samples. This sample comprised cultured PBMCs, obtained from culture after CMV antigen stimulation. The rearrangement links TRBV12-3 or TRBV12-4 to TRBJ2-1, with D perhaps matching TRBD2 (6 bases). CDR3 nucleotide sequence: TGTGCCAGCAGTTTATGGGGGAGGAGCTCCTACAATGAGCAGTTCTTC. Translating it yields CASSLWGRSSYNEQFF.